This T cell receptor (beta chain) was profiled in a study of T-cell reconstitution after alpha-beta-depleted transplantation in children. This clonotype was seen ten or more times. Its antigen is as yet unknown. Study-level results: Where alpha-beta T cells came from about two months after transplant was reportedly several hundred expanded graft clones. T cells produced anew were the main source of T-cell counts and diversity one year after transplant. Several patients had high TCRbeta diversity at day 60; it came from surviving recipient T cells and thymic progenitors.

Preparation of the TCRbeta library used unique molecular identifiers. TCRdb re-called the PCR reads with MiXCR, one entry per CDR3 protein. Counted here are hundreds of thousands of distinct CDR3 sequences, under 9.5% occurring once; the ten biggest clones make up nearly 6.5%. The length of the CDR3 is 16 residues. Trimming pared 3 bases from V and 1 base from J, leaving 13 bases between. The germline gives CDR1 MDHEN, CDR2 SYDVKM. The clonotype originates from a male patient between 10 and 17 years old who had a stem cell transplant for acute lymphoblastic leukemia, so the T cells may come from the graft donor. The chain has TRBV28 and TRBJ2-4, with D possibly being TRBD1 or TRBD2 (5 bases each). The specimen comprised PBMCs, mostly from graft donor cells, sampled 180 days after TCRalphabeta/CD19-depleted stem cell transplant. CDR3 in amino acids: CASSFAPEGAKNIQYF. As DNA, the CDR3 is TGTGCCAGCAGTTTTGCCCCTGAGGGGGCCAAAAACATTCAGTACTTC.